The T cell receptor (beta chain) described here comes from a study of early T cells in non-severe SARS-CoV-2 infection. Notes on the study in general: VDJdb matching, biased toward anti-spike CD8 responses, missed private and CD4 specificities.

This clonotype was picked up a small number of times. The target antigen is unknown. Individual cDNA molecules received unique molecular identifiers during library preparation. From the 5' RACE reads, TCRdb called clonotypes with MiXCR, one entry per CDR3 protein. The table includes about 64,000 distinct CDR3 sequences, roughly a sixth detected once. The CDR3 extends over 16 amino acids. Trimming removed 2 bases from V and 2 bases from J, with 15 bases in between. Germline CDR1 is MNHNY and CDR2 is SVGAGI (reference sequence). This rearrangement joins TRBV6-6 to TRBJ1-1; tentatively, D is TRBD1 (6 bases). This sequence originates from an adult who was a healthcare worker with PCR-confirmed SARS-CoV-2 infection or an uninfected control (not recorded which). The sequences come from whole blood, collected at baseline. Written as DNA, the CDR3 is TGTGCCAGCAGTTACACCCGGGGGCCAGGTAACACTGAAGCTTTCTTT. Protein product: CASSYTRGPGNTEAFF.